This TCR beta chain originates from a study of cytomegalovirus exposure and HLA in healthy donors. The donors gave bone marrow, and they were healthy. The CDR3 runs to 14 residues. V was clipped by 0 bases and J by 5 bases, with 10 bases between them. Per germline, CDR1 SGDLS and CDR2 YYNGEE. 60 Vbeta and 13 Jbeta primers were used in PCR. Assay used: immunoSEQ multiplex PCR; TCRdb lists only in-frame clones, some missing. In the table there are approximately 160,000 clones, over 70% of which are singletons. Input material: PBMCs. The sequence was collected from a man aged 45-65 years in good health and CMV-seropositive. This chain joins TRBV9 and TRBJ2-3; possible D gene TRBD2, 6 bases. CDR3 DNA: TGTGCCAGCAGCGTAGCGGGGGTGAGAGATACGCAGTATTTT. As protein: CASSVAGVRDTQYF.